This T cell receptor (beta chain) stems from a study of T-cell memory formation after mild COVID-19. Study-wide findings and caveats: Pre-infection memory contained some responding clones, which suggested that cross-reactive memory had joined. The main location of contracting CD4+ clones was CM and EM, and that of contracting CD8+ clones was EMRA.

Libraries for TCRalpha and TCRbeta carried sample barcodes and unique molecular identifiers via 5'RACE. TCRdb ran MiXCR on the 5' RACE reads and lists one entry per CDR3 protein. The sample comprises 300,000 to 400,000 distinct CDR3 sequences, around 30% of which are singletons, and approximately 13% rests with the top ten. On this clonotype: Its target is not known.

V was shortened by 5 bases and J by 1 base, with 7 bases between the two germline ends. This CDR3 spans 12 amino acids. From germline, CDR1 is DFQATT and CDR2 SNEGSKA (reference sequence). The material sequenced was PBMCs or a T cell subset sorted from them (not recorded which). This chain joins TRBV20-1 and TRBJ2-3; tentatively, D is TRBD1 or TRBD2 (5 bases each). The receptor was isolated from an adult woman who had mild COVID-19 (a few samples of this study predate the infection). Cell type and time point are not known. The DNA for the CDR3 is TGCAGTGCTTGGGACGGCACAGATACGCAGTATTTT. As protein: CSAWDGTDTQYF.